This is a list of T cell receptor beta chains from one sample in a study of T cell changes during pregnancy in multiple sclerosis. Clones were read by immunoSEQ multiplex PCR, and TCRdb kept only the in-frame ones, dropping some. The sample has about 92,000 clones; around 93% are singletons. The sample in question was peripheral blood, obtained in the third trimester of pregnancy. The receptors shown here come from a female donor with multiple sclerosis, enrolled in a pregnancy study. Both conserved end residues are part of each CDR3. Fields, in order: J gene, D gene, clone size, V gene, CDR3 protein, CDR3 DNA. A D gene is named only where the DNA matches it firmly. Expanded clones get a size class; other rows say once, few or many, or leave the size out.

TRBJ2-3,NA,NA,TRBV4-2,CASSQVARNLDTQYF,TGTGCCAGCAGCCAAGTGGCGCGGAACCTGGATACGCAGTATTTT
TRBJ2-1,NA,NA,TRBV28,CASRETRNEQFF,TGTGCCAGCAGGGAGACTAGAAATGAGCAGTTCTTC
TRBJ2-7,NA,NA,TRBV5-1,CASSPNRVGGYEQYF,TGCGCCAGCAGCCCGAACAGGGTAGGAGGCTACGAGCAGTACTTC
TRBJ2-7,NA,NA,TRBV11-1,CASSYGGTTYEQYF,TGTGCCAGCAGCTATGGCGGGACCACCTACGAGCAGTACTTC
TRBJ2-1,TRBD2,once,TRBV14,CASSQRGLAFSYNEQFF,TGTGCCAGCAGCCAGCGGGGACTAGCGTTTTCCTACAATGAGCAGTTCTTC
TRBJ2-3,NA,NA,TRBV5-1,CASRIGGDTQYF,TGCGCCAGCCGCATAGGAGGAGATACGCAGTATTTT
TRBJ2-5,NA,NA,TRBV25-1,CASSEDYQETQYF,TGTGCCAGCAGTGAAGACTACCAAGAGACCCAGTACTTC
TRBJ1-5,NA,NA,TRBV7-2,CASSLDRVQPQHF,TGTGCCAGCAGCTTAGACAGGGTACAGCCCCAGCATTTT
TRBJ2-7,TRBD1,NA,TRBV19,CASSQGATNYF,TGTGCCAGTAGTCAGGGGGCGACGAATTACTTC
TRBJ2-7,NA,once,TRBV6-6,CASSWGWGRGAHEQYF,TGTGCCAGCAGTTGGGGCTGGGGCAGGGGTGCTCACGAGCAGTACTTC
TRBJ2-1,NA,few,TRBV4-1,CASRGRRGSYNEQFF,TGCGCCAGCAGGGGGAGGCGGGGCTCCTACAATGAGCAGTTCTTC
TRBJ2-7,NA,NA,TRBV7-2,CASSLVGGPFREQYF,TGTGCCAGCAGCTTAGTTGGGGGCCCCTTTCGGGAGCAGTACTTC
TRBJ2-1,TRBD2,NA,TRBV7-2,CASSLGPAGGYNEQFF,TGTGCCAGCAGCCTTGGGCCCGCCGGGGGGTACAATGAGCAGTTCTTC
TRBJ2-5,NA,NA,TRBV28,CASSFLFETQYF,TGTGCCAGCAGTTTCCTTTTCGAGACCCAGTACTTC
TRBJ2-3,NA,NA,TRBV4-1,CASSQDPGSASDTQYF,TGCGCCAGCAGCCAAGATCCGGGATCGGCGTCAGATACGCAGTATTTT
TRBJ2-7,TRBD1,once,TRBV28,CASSPGTGGYEQYF,TGTGCCAGCAGCCCCGGGACAGGGGGCTACGAGCAGTACTTC
TRBJ2-1,NA,NA,TRBV6-5,CASSPGALEQFF,TGTGCCAGCAGTCCAGGGGCCCTTGAGCAGTTCTTC
TRBJ1-1,TRBD1,NA,TRBV19,CASSTQTGGNTEAFF,TGTGCCAGTAGTACCCAGACAGGGGGGAACACTGAAGCTTTCTTT
TRBJ2-7,NA,NA,TRBV5-4,CASSLDDYEQYF,TGTGCCAGCAGCCTAGATGACTACGAGCAGTACTTC
TRBJ2-1,NA,NA,TRBV28,CASSQVTAYNEQFF,TGTGCCAGCAGTCAGGTGACAGCCTACAATGAGCAGTTCTTC
TRBJ2-1,TRBD2,NA,TRBV9,CASSSRGENEQFF,TGTGCCAGCAGCTCTCGGGGGGAAAATGAGCAGTTCTTC
TRBJ1-4,NA,NA,TRBV4-3,CASSQEAGGLINEKLFF,TGCGCCAGCAGCCAAGAGGCCGGGGGGCTGATTAATGAAAAACTGTTTTTT
TRBJ2-2,TRBD2,once,TRBV6-1,CASIPGGSPTGELFF,TGTGCCAGCATTCCGGGGGGGAGCCCCACCGGGGAGCTGTTTTTT
TRBJ2-3,TRBD2,NA,TRBV7-3,CASSLKWRGARGDTQYF,TGTGCCAGCAGCTTAAAATGGCGGGGGGCGCGAGGAGATACGCAGTATTTT
TRBJ2-7,TRBD1,NA,TRBV28,CASSYRGPSSYEQYF,TGTGCCAGCAGTTACAGGGGCCCCAGCTCCTACGAGCAGTACTTC
TRBJ1-1,TRBD1,NA,TRBV9,CASSAGNRGRALGTEAFF,TGTGCCAGCAGCGCGGGGAACAGGGGGCGCGCATTGGGGACTGAAGCTTTCTTT
TRBJ2-1,NA,NA,TRBV15,CATSRPDSSSYNEQFF,TGTGCCACCAGCAGGCCAGACAGCTCGTCCTACAATGAGCAGTTCTTC
TRBJ2-1,NA,NA,TRBV27,CASSFLAEQFF,TGTGCCAGCAGTTTTCTGGCAGAGCAGTTCTTC
TRBJ2-1,TRBD2,NA,TRBV15,CATSPPGLVFNEQFF,TGTGCCACCAGTCCCCCGGGACTAGTTTTTAATGAGCAGTTCTTC
TRBJ2-7,TRBD2,NA,TRBV5-6,CASSLDPSGTPYEQYF,TGTGCCAGCAGCTTGGACCCTAGCGGTACGCCCTACGAGCAGTACTTC